This is a list of T cell receptor beta chains from one sample in a study of blood T cell repertoires in COVID-19. Clones were read by immunoSEQ multiplex PCR, and TCRdb kept only the in-frame ones, dropping some. The sample contains around 450,000 clones, nearly 90% of which appear only once. Sequencing was carried out using PBMCs or T cells enriched from blood (not recorded which). Every receptor here comes from a woman aged 18-30 years with acute COVID-19. CDR3s include the opening cysteine and the closing phenylalanine or tryptophan. D genes are given only for firm matches. Size values are once, few and many counts, or a class for expanded clones, and some rows have none.

TRBV9	TRBD1	few	TRBJ2-7	TGTGCCAGCAGCCCGCGACAGGGGGTCGACGAGCAGTACTTC	CASSPRQGVDEQYF
TRBV30	TRBD2	NA	TRBJ2-7	TGTGCCTGGAGCGGACTAGCGGGAGAGGAAGAGCAGTACTTC	CAWSGLAGEEEQYF
TRBV13	TRBD1	NA	TRBJ2-1	TGTGCCAGCAGCTTAGTGGACAGGGGGAGAAACAATGAGCAGTTCTTC	CASSLVDRGRNNEQFF
TRBV2	NA	NA	TRBJ2-5	TGTGCCAGCAGTGAGGGCCCCGGATGGATGGAGACCCAGTACTTC	CASSEGPGWMETQYF
TRBV6-5	TRBD2	NA	TRBJ2-1	TGTGCCAGCCGACCGGGACTAGCGGCGTACAATGAGCAGTTCTTC	CASRPGLAAYNEQFF
TRBV5-1	TRBD1	NA	TRBJ2-7	TGCGCCAGCAGCTCGAAGACCGGGACAGGGGACTCCTACGAGCAGTACTTC	CASSSKTGTGDSYEQYF
TRBV15	NA	once	TRBJ2-7	TGTGCCACCAGCAGGGACAGAGTCTACGAGCAGTACTTC	CATSRDRVYEQYF
TRBV23-1	NA	NA	TRBJ1-4	TGCGCCCAGAGCGGGGGTGAAAAACTGTTTTTT	CAQSGGEKLFF
TRBV10-1	TRBD1	NA	TRBJ2-3	TGCGCCAGCAGTGAGCCGGGACAGGGAGTAGATACGCAGTATTTT	CASSEPGQGVDTQYF
TRBV5-1	NA	NA	TRBJ1-3	TGCGCCAGCAGCTTGGCTGAGGAGCGCTCTGGAAACACCATATATTTT	CASSLAEERSGNTIYF
TRBV28	NA	NA	TRBJ2-5	TGTGCCAGCAGTTTAGGCGGGGTCCAAGAGACCCAGTACTTC	CASSLGGVQETQYF
TRBV28	NA	NA	TRBJ2-5	TGTGCCAGCACCATGGGTACTAGATGGGAGACCCAGTACTTC	CASTMGTRWETQYF
TRBV13	TRBD1	NA	TRBJ2-2	TGTGCCAGCAGCTTAGGAGACAGGGTCGGGGAGCTGTTTTTT	CASSLGDRVGELFF
TRBV5-6	TRBD1	NA	TRBJ1-1	TGTGCCAGCAGCTTTAAAGGGGGCTCTGACACTGAAGCTTTCTTT	CASSFKGGSDTEAFF
TRBV28	TRBD2	NA	TRBJ2-1	TGTGCCAGCAGTTTATCTCTAGCGGGAGGGTACAATGAGCAGTTCTTC	CASSLSLAGGYNEQFF
TRBV19	NA	once	TRBJ1-4	TGTGCCAGTAGTATGAAGACAGTTAATGAAAAACTGTTTTTT	CASSMKTVNEKLFF
TRBV27	NA	NA	TRBJ1-4	TGTGCCAGCAGTCCGCCTTTCACCCGACAGAATGAAAAACTGTTTTTT	CASSPPFTRQNEKLFF
TRBV19	TRBD1	NA	TRBJ1-5	TGTGCCAGTAGTATAGAGGGACAGGGGAAACAGCCCCAGCATTTT	CASSIEGQGKQPQHF
TRBV28	NA	NA	TRBJ2-6	TGTGCCAGCGTTTCTCTTCGGGTCTCTGGGGCCAACGTCCTGACTTTC	CASVSLRVSGANVLTF
TRBV5-1	TRBD1	NA	TRBJ2-5	TGCGCCAGCAGCTTGGGGGGACAGGGGATTACGGAGACCCAGTACTTC	CASSLGGQGITETQYF
TRBV7-2	TRBD1	NA	TRBJ1-4	TGTGCCAGCAGCATTAACAGGGGGAGGAATGAAAAACTGTTTTTT	CASSINRGRNEKLFF
TRBV6-5	TRBD2	NA	TRBJ2-3	TGTGCCAGCAGTTTGGAGCGGGGAAGCACAGATACGCAGTATTTT	CASSLERGSTDTQYF
TRBV2	TRBD1	NA	TRBJ1-1	TGTGCCAGCAGTGAAACCCCTGGGGACAGGGGAACTGAAGCTTTCTTT	CASSETPGDRGTEAFF
TRBV11-2	TRBD1	NA	TRBJ2-7	TGTGCCAGCAGCTCTATAAACAGGGGACAGGGGATTTCCTACGAGCAGTACTTC	CASSSINRGQGISYEQYF
TRBV6-5	NA	NA	TRBJ1-2	TGTGCCAGCAGCATGGGGGGATCCTATGGCTACACCTTC	CASSMGGSYGYTF
TRBV7-8	NA	NA	TRBJ1-2	TGTGCCAGCAGCTTAGTAGGAGGGGCAGGGCTTGGCTACACCTTC	CASSLVGGAGLGYTF
TRBV2	TRBD2	NA	TRBJ2-1	TGTGCCAGCAGTTCTGGACTAGTGGTTTTAGAGCAGTTCTTC	CASSSGLVVLEQFF
TRBV7-9	TRBD2	NA	TRBJ2-1	TGTGCCAGCAGCTTCGGACTAGTCGCACATGAGCAGTTCTTC	CASSFGLVAHEQFF
TRBV9	NA	NA	TRBJ2-1	TGTGCCAGCAGCGTAGGGACAGAGCCGGCGAATGAGCAGTTCTTC	CASSVGTEPANEQFF
TRBV12-5	NA	few	TRBJ1-2	TGTGCTAGTGGGCCACCCCAGGGGCTTTACTATGGCTACACCTTC	CASGPPQGLYYGYTF
TRBV27	NA	NA	TRBJ1-4	TGTGCCAGCAGCCCCCTAGTCTGGGGCACCGATGAAAAACTGTTTTTT	CASSPLVWGTDEKLFF
TRBV4-1	NA	NA	TRBJ1-2	TGCGCCAGCAGCCAAGATCCGGGAGGACAGAGCTATGGCTACACCTTC	CASSQDPGGQSYGYTF
TRBV7-2	NA	NA	TRBJ2-3	TGTGCCAGCAGCTTCCATTCCGGAGCGCCCCAGGGGGATACGCAGTATTTT	CASSFHSGAPQGDTQYF
TRBV7-6	NA	few	TRBJ1-6	TGTGCCAGCAGCTCCGATTCACCCCTCCACTTT	CASSSDSPLHF
TRBV7-3	NA	once	TRBJ2-2	TGTGCCAGCAGCTTGAGGCAGGGAGGCCCCGGGGAGCTGTTTTTT	CASSLRQGGPGELFF
TRBV5-4	NA	NA	TRBJ1-3	TGTGCCAGCAGCTTGGAACTCACTGGAAACACCATATATTTT	CASSLELTGNTIYF
TRBV3-1/TRBV3-2	TRBD2	NA	TRBJ2-1	TGTGCCAGCAGTCCTGGACTAGAACGAAATAATGAGCAGTTCTTC	CASSPGLERNNEQFF
TRBV2	TRBD2	NA	TRBJ2-1	TGTGCCAGCCAACTAGCGATGGTCCACAATGAGCAGTTCTTC	CASQLAMVHNEQFF
TRBV9	NA	NA	TRBJ2-1	TGTGCCAGCAGCGCACAGGGTAGCTCCTACAATGAGCAGTTCTTC	CASSAQGSSYNEQFF
TRBV6-5	NA	NA	TRBJ1-2	TGTGCCAGCAGTTCGCCCCGCGCAGGGTCGCTAAGGGGCTACACCTTC	CASSSPRAGSLRGYTF
TRBV29-1	NA	NA	TRBJ2-1	TGCAGCTGGGGGGTACTCGGCTCCTACAATGAGCAGTTCTTC	CSWGVLGSYNEQFF
TRBV19	NA	NA	TRBJ2-7	TGTGCCAGTAGTATGATTGCGGGGTCTGGAGAGCAGTACTTC	CASSMIAGSGEQYF
TRBV2	TRBD1	NA	TRBJ1-2	TGTGCCAGTCGTGGACAGGCAACCTATGGCTACACCTTC	CASRGQATYGYTF
TRBV5-6	NA	NA	TRBJ1-6	TGTGCCAGCAGCTTGGCCCTGTATAATTCACCCCTCCACTTT	CASSLALYNSPLHF
TRBV5-1	TRBD2	NA	TRBJ2-1	TGCGCCAGCGGCGAAACTAGCGCCCTGAACAATGAGCAGTTCTTC	CASGETSALNNEQFF
TRBV6-2/TRBV6-3	NA	many	TRBJ2-4	TGTGCCAGCAGTTACTCGGTACTACCAAAAGCCAAAAACATTCAGTACTTC	CASSYSVLPKAKNIQYF
TRBV9	NA	once	TRBJ2-7	TGTGCCAGCAGCACCAAGACGGGGGGCCTGGACGAGCAGTACTTC	CASSTKTGGLDEQYF
TRBV7-9	NA	NA	TRBJ2-7	TGTGCCAGCAGCTTCAGGTATTACGAGCAGTACTTC	CASSFRYYEQYF
TRBV5-1	TRBD1	once	TRBJ2-1	TGCGCCAGCAGCGTCCGACAGGGACCTAATGAGCAGTTCTTC	CASSVRQGPNEQFF
TRBV2	NA	NA	TRBJ1-2	TGTGCCAGCCAAGGGGCAGGGTCGGGCTACACCTTC	CASQGAGSGYTF
TRBV19	TRBD2	NA	TRBJ2-2	TGTGCCAGTAGTGGCGAGCGGGGGGGCCTCTCCGGGGAGCTGTTTTTT	CASSGERGGLSGELFF
TRBV30	TRBD1	NA	TRBJ2-3	TGTGCCTGGGGACAGGGTTTGACAGATACGCAGTATTTT	CAWGQGLTDTQYF